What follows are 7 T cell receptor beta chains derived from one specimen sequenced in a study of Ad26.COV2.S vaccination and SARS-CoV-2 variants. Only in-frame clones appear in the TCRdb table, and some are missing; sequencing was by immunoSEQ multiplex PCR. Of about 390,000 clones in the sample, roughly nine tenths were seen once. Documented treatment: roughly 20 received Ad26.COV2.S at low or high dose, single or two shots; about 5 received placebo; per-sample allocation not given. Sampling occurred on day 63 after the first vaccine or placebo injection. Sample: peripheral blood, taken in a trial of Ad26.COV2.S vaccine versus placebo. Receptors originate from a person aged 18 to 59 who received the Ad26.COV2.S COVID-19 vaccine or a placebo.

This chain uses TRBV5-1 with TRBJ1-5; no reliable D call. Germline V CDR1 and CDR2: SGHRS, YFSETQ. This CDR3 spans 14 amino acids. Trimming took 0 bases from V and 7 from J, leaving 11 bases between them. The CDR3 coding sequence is TGCGCCAGCAGCTTGGAAGGTAATGGACAGCCCCAGCATTTT. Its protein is CASSLEGNGQPQHF.

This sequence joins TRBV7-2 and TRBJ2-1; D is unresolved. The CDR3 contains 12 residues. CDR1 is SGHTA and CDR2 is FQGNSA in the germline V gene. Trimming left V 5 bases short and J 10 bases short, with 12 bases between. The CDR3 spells CASSPPPREQFF. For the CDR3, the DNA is TGTGCCAGCAGCCCTCCCCCTCGAGAGCAGTTCTTC.

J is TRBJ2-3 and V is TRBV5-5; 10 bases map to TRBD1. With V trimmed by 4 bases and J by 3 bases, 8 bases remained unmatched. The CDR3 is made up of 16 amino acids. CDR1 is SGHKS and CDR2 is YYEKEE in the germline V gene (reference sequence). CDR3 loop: CASSPIRTGGTDTQYF. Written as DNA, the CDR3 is TGTGCCAGCAGCCCTATCCGGACAGGGGGTACAGATACGCAGTATTTT.

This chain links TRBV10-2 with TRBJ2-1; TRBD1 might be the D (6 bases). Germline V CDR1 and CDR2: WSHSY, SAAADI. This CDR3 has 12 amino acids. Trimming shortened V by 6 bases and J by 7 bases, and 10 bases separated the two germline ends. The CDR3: CASSGRGNEQFF. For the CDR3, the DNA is TGCGCCAGCAGCGGCAGGGGAAATGAGCAGTTCTTC.

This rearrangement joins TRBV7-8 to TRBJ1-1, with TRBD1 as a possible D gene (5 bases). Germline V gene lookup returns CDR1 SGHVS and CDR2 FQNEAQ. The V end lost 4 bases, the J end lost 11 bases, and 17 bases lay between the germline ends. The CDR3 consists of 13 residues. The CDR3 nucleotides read TGTGCCAGCAGCTCAGACAGCCAGGGTACGGCTTTCTTT. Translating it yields CASSSDSQGTAFF.

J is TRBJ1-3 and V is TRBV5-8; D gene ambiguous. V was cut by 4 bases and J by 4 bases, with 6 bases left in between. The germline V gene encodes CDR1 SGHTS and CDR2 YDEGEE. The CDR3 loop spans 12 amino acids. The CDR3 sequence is CASSPAGNTIYF. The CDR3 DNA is TGTGCCAGCAGCCCGGCCGGAAACACCATATATTTT.

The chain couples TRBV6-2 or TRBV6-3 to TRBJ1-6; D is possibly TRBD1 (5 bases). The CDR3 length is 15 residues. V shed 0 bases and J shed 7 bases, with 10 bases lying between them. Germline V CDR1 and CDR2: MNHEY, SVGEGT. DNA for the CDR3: TGTGCCAGCAGTTACTCCGGGACCCGAAATTCACCCCTCCACTTT. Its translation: CASSYSGTRNSPLHF.